Given below is one T cell receptor (beta chain) in context. The antigen is unknown. The PCR employed 60 Vbeta primers together with 13 Jbeta primers. In the original workflow: Roughly 12 million shared chains were among 80 million or so unique TCR beta chains counted in a later analysis. Sequencing was performed with immunoSEQ multiplex PCR; in TCRdb, only in-frame clones are kept and a portion is missing. D and trimming come from the DNA, and the V and J calls and clone size come from that table. The table lists 60,000 to 90,000 clones, roughly 88% of them singletons, with approximately 19% in the top ten. This specimen comes from a study of cytomegalovirus exposure and HLA in healthy donors. Study findings and constraints: In a later analysis, most CMV-associated TCR beta chains appeared HLA-restricted. Further analysis was carried out later, and it showed several of the most significant clusters appearing linked to common viral pathogens.

V was cut by 6 bases and J by 6 bases, with 12 bases left in between. Germline values: CDR1 SGHAT, CDR2 FQDESV (reference sequence). The CDR3 runs 13 residues. The rearrangement uses TRBV11-1 and TRBJ2-1; D unresolved. This TCR was sampled from a man in his 70s in good health and CMV-seropositive. The sequenced sample was PBMCs. CDR3 in DNA: TGTGCCAGCAGGTTTTCCTACCCCAATGAGCAGTTCTTC. Translating it yields CASRFSYPNEQFF.